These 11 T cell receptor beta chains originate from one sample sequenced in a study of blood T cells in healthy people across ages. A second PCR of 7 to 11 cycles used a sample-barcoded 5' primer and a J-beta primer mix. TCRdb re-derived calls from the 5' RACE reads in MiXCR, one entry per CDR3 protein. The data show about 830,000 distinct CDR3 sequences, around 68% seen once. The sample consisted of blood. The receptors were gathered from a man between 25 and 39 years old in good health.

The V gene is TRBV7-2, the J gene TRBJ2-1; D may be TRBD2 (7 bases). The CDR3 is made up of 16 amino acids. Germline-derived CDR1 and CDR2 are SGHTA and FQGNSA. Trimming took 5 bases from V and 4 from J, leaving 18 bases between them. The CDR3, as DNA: TGTGCCAGCAGCATATCGGCGGGGGCCGTTTACAATGAGCAGTTCTTC. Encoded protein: CASSISAGAVYNEQFF.

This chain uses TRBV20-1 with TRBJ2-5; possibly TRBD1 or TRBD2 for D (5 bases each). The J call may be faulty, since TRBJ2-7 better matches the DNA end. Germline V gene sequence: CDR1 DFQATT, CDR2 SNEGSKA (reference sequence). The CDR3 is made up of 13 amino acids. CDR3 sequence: CSARGDSLYEQYF. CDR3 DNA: TGCAGTGCTAGGGGGGATTCCCTCTACGAGCAGTACTTC.

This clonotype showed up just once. This chain's CDR3 is CASSLVGTGFTEAFF. DNA of the CDR3: TGTGCCAGCAGCTTAGTAGGGACAGGGTTCACTGAAGCTTTCTTT. The V gene is TRBV7-2, the J gene TRBJ1-1, with TRBD1 identical over 9 bases. Germline V gives CDR1 SGHTA, CDR2 FQGNSA. This CDR3 contains 15 residues. J was trimmed by 4 bases and V by 1 base; bases with no gene match: 4.

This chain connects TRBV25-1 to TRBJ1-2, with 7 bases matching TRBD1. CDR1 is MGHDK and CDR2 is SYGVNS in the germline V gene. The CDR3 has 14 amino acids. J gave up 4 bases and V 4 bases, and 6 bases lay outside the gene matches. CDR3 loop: CASSANRGGYGYTF. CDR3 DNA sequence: TGTGCCAGCAGTGCTAACAGGGGAGGCTATGGCTACACCTTC.

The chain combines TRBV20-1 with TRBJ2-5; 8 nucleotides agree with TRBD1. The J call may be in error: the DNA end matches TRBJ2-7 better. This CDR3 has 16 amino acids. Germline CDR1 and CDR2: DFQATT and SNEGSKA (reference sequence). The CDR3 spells CSARGIPGQVTYEQYF. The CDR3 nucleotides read TGCAGTGCTAGGGGTATTCCGGGACAGGTAACTTACGAGCAGTACTTC.

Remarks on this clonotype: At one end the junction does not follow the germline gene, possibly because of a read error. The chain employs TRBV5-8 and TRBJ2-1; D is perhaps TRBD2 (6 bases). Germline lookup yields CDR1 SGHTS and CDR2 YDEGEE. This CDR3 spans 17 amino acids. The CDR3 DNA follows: TGTGCCAGCAGCCGCTTCGCGGGGACGAGCTCCTACAATGAGCTGTTCTTC. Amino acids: CASSRFAGTSSYNELFF.

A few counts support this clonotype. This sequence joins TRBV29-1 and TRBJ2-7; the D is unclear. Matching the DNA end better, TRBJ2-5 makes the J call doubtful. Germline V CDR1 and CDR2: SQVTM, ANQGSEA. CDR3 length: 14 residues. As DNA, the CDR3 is TGCAGCGTTGAACTAGGCCGTCGCCCGGAGACCCAGTACTTC. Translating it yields CSVELGRRPETQYF.

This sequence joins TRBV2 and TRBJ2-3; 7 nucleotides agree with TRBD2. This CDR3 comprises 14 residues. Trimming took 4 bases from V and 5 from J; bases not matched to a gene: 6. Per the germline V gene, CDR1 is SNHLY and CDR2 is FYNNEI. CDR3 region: CASSAAGRVDTQYF. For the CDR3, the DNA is TGTGCCAGCAGTGCGGCGGGGAGGGTAGATACGCAGTATTTT. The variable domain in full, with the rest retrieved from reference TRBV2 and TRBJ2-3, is EPEVTQTPSHQVTQMGQEVILRCVPISNHLYFYWYRQILGQKVEFLVSFYNNEISEKSEIFDDQFSVERPDGSNFTLKIRSTKLEDSAMYFCASSAAGRVDTQYFGPGTRLTVL.

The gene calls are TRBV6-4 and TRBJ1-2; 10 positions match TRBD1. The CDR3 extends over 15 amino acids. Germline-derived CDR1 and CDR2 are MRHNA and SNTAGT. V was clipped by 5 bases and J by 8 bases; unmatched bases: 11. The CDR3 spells CASSFPGQGPLGYTF. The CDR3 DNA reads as TGTGCCAGCAGTTTCCCGGGACAGGGGCCCTTGGGCTACACCTTC.

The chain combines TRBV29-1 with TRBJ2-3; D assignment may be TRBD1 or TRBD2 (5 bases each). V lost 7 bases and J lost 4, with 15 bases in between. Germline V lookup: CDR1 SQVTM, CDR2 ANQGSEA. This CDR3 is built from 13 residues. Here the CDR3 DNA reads TGCAGCGCCCGGGACCCAATGCCAGATACGCAGTATTTT. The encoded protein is CSARDPMPDTQYF.

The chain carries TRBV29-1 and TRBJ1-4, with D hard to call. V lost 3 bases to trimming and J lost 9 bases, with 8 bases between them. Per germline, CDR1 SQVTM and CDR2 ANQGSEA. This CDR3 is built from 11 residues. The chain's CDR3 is CSVESGKKLFF. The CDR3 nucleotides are TGCAGCGTTGAGTCGGGGAAAAAACTGTTTTTT.